This T cell receptor beta chain was obtained from a study of cytomegalovirus exposure and HLA in healthy donors. Primers: 60 Vbeta forward and 13 Jbeta reverse. Profiled with immunoSEQ multiplex PCR; TCRdb holds only in-frame clones, not every one. Of about 210,000 clones listed, roughly 87% are singletons. The V end was cut by 1 base, the J end by 5 bases, with 9 bases between. Germline V gene sequence: CDR1 SGHAT, CDR2 FQNNGV. The CDR3 totals 13 residues. The chain has TRBV11-2 and TRBJ2-7; perhaps TRBD2 as D (5 bases). This sequence was found in a man aged 40-49 years in good health and CMV-seropositive. Sequenced sample: PBMCs. The CDR3 coding sequence is TGTGCCAGCAGCTTAGCCGGGATCAACGAGCAGTACGTC. The encoded protein is CASSLAGINEQYV.